This TCR beta chain was obtained from a study of control samples from healthy donors and cancer patients. Germline V gene data show CDR1 as LNHDA and CDR2 as SQIVND (reference sequence). This CDR3 has 15 residues. Trimming cost V 5 bases and J 5 bases, with 15 bases left between them. Only a few counts were recorded for this clone. TCRdb keeps only in-frame clones here, not all; method: immunoSEQ multiplex PCR. The data hold around 75,000 clones, with 84% observed a single time. The specimen sequenced was blood. The chain is built from TRBV19 and TRBJ1-4, with a weak D call TRBD1 (6 bases). This TCR derives from a man in his forties or fifties in good health. DNA of the CDR3: TGTGCCAGTAGTCGCCTCGGAGGGGGAAATGAAAAACTGTTTTTT. Translating it yields CASSRLGGGNEKLFF.